This T cell receptor beta chain was sequenced for a study of cytomegalovirus exposure and HLA in healthy donors. This clone was recorded a few times. PCR was performed using 60 Vbeta and 13 Jbeta primers. Clones were sequenced by immunoSEQ multiplex PCR, and TCRdb holds only the in-frame ones, with some missing. The sample carries some 120,000 clones, roughly a tenth recorded once. CDR1 is DFQATT and CDR2 is SNEGSKA in the germline V gene (reference sequence). The germline V and J ends were trimmed by 7 bases and 5 bases, with 11 bases remaining between them. The CDR3 is 11 amino acids. Sequences were obtained from PBMCs. This chain connects TRBV20-1 to TRBJ2-5; D remains unclear. This TCR derives from a woman aged 18-29 years in good health and CMV-seropositive. The CDR3 DNA is TGCAGTGGTCGGAGAGTGGAGACCCAGTACTTC. It codes for CSGRRVETQYF.